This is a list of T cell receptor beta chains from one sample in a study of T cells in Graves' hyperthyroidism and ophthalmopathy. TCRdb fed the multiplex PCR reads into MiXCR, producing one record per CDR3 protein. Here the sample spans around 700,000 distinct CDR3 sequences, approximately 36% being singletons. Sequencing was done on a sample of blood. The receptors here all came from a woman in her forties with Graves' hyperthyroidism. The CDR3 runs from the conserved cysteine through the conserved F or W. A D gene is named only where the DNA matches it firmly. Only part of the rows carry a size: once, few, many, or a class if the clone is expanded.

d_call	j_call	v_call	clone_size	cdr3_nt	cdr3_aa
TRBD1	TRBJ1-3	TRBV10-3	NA	TGTGCCATCAGGGGGACAGGGACGAACACCATATATTTT	CAIRGTGTNTIYF
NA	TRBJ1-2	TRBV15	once	TGTGCCACGAGTAACCAGGGGTTCTCCAACTATGGCTACACCTTC	CATSNQGFSNYGYTF
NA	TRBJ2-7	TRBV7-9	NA	TGTGCCAGCAGCTTCGCGGGGCATAACTACGAGCAGTACTTC	CASSFAGHNYEQYF
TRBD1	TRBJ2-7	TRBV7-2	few	TGTGCCAGCAGCTCCATGGGAAGGGACAGGGGGTACGAGCAGTACTTC	CASSSMGRDRGYEQYF
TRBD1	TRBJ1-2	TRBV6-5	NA	TGTGCCAGCAGTTATCAAGGGGGCCGTGGCTACACCTTC	CASSYQGGRGYTF
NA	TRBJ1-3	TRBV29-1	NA	TGCAGCGTATCGGGGTTTGGAAACACCATATATTTT	CSVSGFGNTIYF
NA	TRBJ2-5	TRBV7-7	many	TGTGCTAGCAGCTTAAATTTCCGGGAGACCCAGTACTTC	CASSLNFRETQYF
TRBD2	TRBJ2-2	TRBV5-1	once	TGCGCCAGCAGCCAAATAGCGGGAGTTAACACCGGGGAGCTGTTTTTT	CASSQIAGVNTGELFF
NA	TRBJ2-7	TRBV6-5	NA	TGTGCCAGCAGTTACCCGGACAGCTCCTACGAGCAGTACTTC	CASSYPDSSYEQYF
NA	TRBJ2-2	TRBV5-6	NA	TGTGCCAGCAGCTTACCGGGTTGGTCCGGGGAGCTGTTTTTT	CASSLPGWSGELFF
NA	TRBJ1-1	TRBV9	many	TGTGCCAGCAGCGTAGTTCCCCAAAACACTGAAGCTTTCTTT	CASSVVPQNTEAFF
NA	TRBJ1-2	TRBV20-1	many	TGCAGTGCTAAGAAGGCCTATGGCTACACCTTC	CSAKKAYGYTF
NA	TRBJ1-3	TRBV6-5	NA	TGTGCCAGCAGTCCTTATACGACATCTACTGGAAACACCATATATTTT	CASSPYTTSTGNTIYF
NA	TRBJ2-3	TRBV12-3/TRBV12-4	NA	TGTGCCAGCACCTATGGCAGGCTGCCAGATACGCAGTATTTT	CASTYGRLPDTQYF
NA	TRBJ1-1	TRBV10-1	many	TGCGCCAGCAGTGAGAGGAGGGCGGGGAGCACTGAAGCTTTCTTT	CASSERRAGSTEAFF
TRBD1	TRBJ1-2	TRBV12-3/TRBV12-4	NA	TGTACCAGCAGTCATCGGACAGGGATAGGTGGCTACACCTTC	CTSSHRTGIGGYTF
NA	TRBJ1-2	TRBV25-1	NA	TGTGCCAGTGGGCCTGGGGCAGGGTCAAGTTATGGCTACACCTTC	CASGPGAGSSYGYTF
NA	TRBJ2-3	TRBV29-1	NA	TGCAGCGCCCCCCTCGACTACTACCCCGCGGATACGCAGTATTTT	CSAPLDYYPADTQYF
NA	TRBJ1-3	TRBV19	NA	TGTGCCAGTAGTATAGGAGGAAACGCCATATATTTT	CASSIGGNAIYF
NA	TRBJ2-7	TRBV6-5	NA	TGTGCCAGCTTATTGGGGCTCGGCGGATACGAGCAGTACTTC	CASLLGLGGYEQYF